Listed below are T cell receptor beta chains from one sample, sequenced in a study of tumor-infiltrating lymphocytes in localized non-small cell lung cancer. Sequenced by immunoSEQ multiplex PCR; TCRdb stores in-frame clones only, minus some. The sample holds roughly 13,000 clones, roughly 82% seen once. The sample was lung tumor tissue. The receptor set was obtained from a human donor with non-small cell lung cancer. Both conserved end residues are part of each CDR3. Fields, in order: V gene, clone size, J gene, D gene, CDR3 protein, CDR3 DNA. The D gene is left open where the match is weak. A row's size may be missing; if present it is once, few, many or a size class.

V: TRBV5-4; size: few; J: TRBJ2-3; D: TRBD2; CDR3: CASSSGGANTDTQYF; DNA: TGTGCCAGCAGTTCGGGGGGGGCCAACACAGATACGCAGTATTTT
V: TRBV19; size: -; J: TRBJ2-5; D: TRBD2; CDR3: CASRPTGGDVQETQYF; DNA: TGTGCCAGTAGACCTACGGGGGGGGATGTCCAAGAGACCCAGTACTTC
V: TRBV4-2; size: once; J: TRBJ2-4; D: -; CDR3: CASSQDRLAGGRNIQYF; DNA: TGTGCCAGCAGCCAAGATAGGCTAGCCGGAGGTAGAAACATTCAGTACTTC
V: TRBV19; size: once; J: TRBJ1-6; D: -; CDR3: CASRWQGKSPLHF; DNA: TGTGCCAGTAGGTGGCAGGGAAAATCACCCCTCCACTTT
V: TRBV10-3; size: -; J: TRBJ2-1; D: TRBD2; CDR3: CAISASGTYNEQFF; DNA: TGTGCCATCAGTGCTAGCGGAACCTACAATGAGCAGTTCTTC
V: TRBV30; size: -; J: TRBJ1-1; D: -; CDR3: CAWSSGEAFF; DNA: TGTGCCTGGAGCTCGGGGGAAGCTTTCTTT
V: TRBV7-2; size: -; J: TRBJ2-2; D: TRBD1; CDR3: CASLPGQGRAGELFF; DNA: TGTGCCAGCTTACCGGGACAGGGAAGGGCCGGGGAGCTGTTTTTT
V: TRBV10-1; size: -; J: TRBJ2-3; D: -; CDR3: CASSPGDTQYF; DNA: TGCGCCAGCAGCCCAGGGGATACGCAGTATTTT
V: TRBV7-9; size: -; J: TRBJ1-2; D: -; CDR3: CASSQSALFGYTF; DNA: TGTGCCAGCAGCCAATCCGCTCTATTCGGCTACACCTTC
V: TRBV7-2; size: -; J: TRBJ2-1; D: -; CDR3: CASSLSDEQFF; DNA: TGTGCCAGCAGCCTTAGTGATGAGCAGTTCTTC
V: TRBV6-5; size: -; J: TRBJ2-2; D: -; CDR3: CASSTDDTGELFF; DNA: TGTGCCAGCAGCACGGATGACACCGGGGAGCTGTTTTTT
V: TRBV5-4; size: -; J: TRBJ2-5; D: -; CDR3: CASSLGALWKETQYF; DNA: TGTGCCAGCAGCTTGGGGGCACTCTGGAAGGAGACCCAGTACTTC
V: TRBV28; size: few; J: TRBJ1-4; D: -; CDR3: CASSLGLGVEATNEKLFF; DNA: TGTGCCAGCAGTTTAGGCCTCGGGGTGGAGGCAACTAATGAAAAACTGTTTTTT
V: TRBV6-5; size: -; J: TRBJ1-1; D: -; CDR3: CASSLSLGDTEAFF; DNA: TGTGCCAGCAGTTTATCGCTCGGGGACACTGAAGCTTTCTTT
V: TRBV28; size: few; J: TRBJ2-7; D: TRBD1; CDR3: CASTFGDRGSSEQYF; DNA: TGTGCCAGCACCTTCGGGGACAGGGGATCGAGCGAGCAGTACTTC
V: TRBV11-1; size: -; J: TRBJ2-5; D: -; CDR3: CASSLGVQETQYF; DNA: TGTGCCAGCAGCTTAGGTGTTCAAGAGACCCAGTACTTC
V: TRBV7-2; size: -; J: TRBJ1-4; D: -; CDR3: CASSLAVGRDEKLFF; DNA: TGTGCCAGCAGCTTAGCGGTGGGGCGGGATGAAAAACTGTTTTTT
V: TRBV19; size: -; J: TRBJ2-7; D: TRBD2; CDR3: CASRPGLAQNEQYF; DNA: TGTGCCAGTAGACCGGGACTAGCGCAAAACGAGCAGTACTTC
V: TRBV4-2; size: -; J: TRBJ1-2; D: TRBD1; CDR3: CASSQTTGGNGYTF; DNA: TGTGCCAGCAGCCAAACGACAGGGGGCAATGGCTACACCTTC
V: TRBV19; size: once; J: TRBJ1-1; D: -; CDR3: CASRSWTLITEAFF; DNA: TGTGCCAGTAGATCATGGACCTTAATCACTGAAGCTTTCTTT
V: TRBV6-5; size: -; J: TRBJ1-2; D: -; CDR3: CASSPDGLYGYTF; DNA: TGTGCCAGCAGCCCGGACGGACTATATGGCTACACCTTC
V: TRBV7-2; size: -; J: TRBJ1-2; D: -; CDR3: CASSLALGYYGYTF; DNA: TGTGCCAGCAGCTTAGCGCTTGGGTACTATGGCTACACCTTC
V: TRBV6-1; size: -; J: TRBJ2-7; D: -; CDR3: CASSDLGDYEQYF; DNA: TGTGCCAGCAGTGATTTGGGAGACTACGAGCAGTACTTC
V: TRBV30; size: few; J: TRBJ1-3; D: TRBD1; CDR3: CAWQPGGGGNTIYF; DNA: TGTGCCTGGCAGCCAGGGGGTGGTGGAAACACCATATATTTT